The 6 T cell receptor beta chains below were found in one sample sequenced in a study of CD8 T cells in ankylosing spondylitis. TCRdb recomputed calls from the 5' RACE reads with MiXCR, one row per CDR3 protein. The sample lists roughly 200,000 distinct CDR3 sequences; roughly 25% were seen once. The material sequenced was blood, either unsorted or a sorted T cell fraction (not recorded which). The source is a male donor with ankylosing spondylitis or in good health (not recorded which).

This clonotype was seen many times. The genes are TRBV3-1 and TRBJ2-1; D not resolved. V gave up 2 bases and J gave up 8 bases, with 4 bases separating them. CDR1 and CDR2 (germline): LGHDT, YNNKEL (reference sequence). The CDR3 has 11 residues. CDR3 DNA: TGTGCCAGCAGCCAATTTCATGAGCAGTTCTTC. Translating it yields CASSQFHEQFF.

This clonotype showed up many times. The V call is TRBV11-2, the J call TRBJ2-1; a possible D gene is TRBD1 (6 bases). Germline V lookup: CDR1 SGHAT, CDR2 FQNNGV. V lost 3 bases to trimming and J lost 7 bases, with 10 bases between them. This CDR3 region has 13 residues. CDR3 residues: CASSFDRMNEQFF. Here the CDR3 DNA reads TGTGCCAGCAGCTTTGACAGGATGAATGAGCAGTTCTTC.

This clonotype was picked up many times. V usage is TRBV18 and J usage is TRBJ2-7, with D possibly matching TRBD1 (5 bases). The CDR3 has 14 residues. V was clipped by 6 bases and J by 6 bases, with 18 bases between them. The germline V gene encodes CDR1 KGHSH and CDR2 LQKENI. This CDR3 is CASSDAVGAREQYF. As DNA, the CDR3 is TGTGCCAGCTCCGACGCAGTAGGGGCCCGCGAGCAGTACTTC.

This clonotype was recorded a few times. The CDR3 spells CASSFSVEREGPQETQYF. DNA of the CDR3: TGTGCCAGCAGTTTTTCGGTGGAGCGGGAGGGCCCCCAAGAGACCCAGTACTTC. The chain uses TRBV5-6 and TRBJ2-5, with TRBD2 identical over 10 bases. Germline CDR1 is SGHDT and CDR2 is YYEEEE. This CDR3 spans 18 amino acids. V lost 5 bases, J lost 1 base, and 14 bases stayed unmatched.

Ten or more counts support this clonotype. The chain carries TRBV27 and TRBJ2-1; the D gene is possibly TRBD2 (6 bases). There are 17 residues in the CDR3. V gave up 4 bases and J gave up 7 bases, with 23 bases separating them. Germline lookup yields CDR1 MNHEY and CDR2 SMNVEV (reference sequence). In nucleotides, the CDR3 is TGTGCCAGCAGTTATACCGCTGGGACTTCGGCTCCGAATGAGCAGTTCTTC. Protein sequence: CASSYTAGTSAPNEQFF.

The rearrangement links TRBV4-2 to TRBJ1-2, with a tentative D call TRBD1 (5 bases). The V gene lost 4 bases and the J gene lost 4 bases, with 13 bases spanning the gap. This CDR3 is 14 amino acids long. Germline V gene lookup returns CDR1 LGHNA and CDR2 YNFKEQ. The CDR3 is CASSPSFDSYGYTF. In nucleotides, the CDR3 is TGTGCCAGCAGCCCTTCTTTTGACAGCTATGGCTACACCTTC.